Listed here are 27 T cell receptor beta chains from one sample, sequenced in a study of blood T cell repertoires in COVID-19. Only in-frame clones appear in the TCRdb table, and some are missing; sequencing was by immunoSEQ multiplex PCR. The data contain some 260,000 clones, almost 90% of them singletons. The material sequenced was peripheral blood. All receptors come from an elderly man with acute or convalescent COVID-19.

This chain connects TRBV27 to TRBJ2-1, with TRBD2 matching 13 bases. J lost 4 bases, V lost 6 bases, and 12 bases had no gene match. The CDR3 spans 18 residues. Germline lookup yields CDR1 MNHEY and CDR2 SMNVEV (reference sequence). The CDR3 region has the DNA TGTGCCAGCAGCTCTGTGGGACTAGCGGGATCGATGTACAATGAGCAGTTCTTC. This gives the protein CASSSVGLAGSMYNEQFF.

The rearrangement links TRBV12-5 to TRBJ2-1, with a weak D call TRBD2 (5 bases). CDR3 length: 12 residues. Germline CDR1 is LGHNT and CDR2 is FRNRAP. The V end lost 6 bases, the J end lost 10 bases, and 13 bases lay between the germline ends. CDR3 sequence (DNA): TGTGCTAGTGGCAGCGGTTATAAAGAGCAGTTCTTC. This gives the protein CASGSGYKEQFF.

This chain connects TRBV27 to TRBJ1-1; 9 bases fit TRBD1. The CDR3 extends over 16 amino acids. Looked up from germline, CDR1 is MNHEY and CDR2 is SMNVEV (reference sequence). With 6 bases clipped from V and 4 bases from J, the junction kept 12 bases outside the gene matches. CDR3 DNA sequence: TGTGCCAGCAGCGATACAGGGGGCTGGAAGGGCACTGAAGCTTTCTTT. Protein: CASSDTGGWKGTEAFF.

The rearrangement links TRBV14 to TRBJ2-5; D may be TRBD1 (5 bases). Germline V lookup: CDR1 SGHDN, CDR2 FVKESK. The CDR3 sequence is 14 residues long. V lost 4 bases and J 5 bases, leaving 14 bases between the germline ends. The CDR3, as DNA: TGTGCCAGCAGCCCAGGGCCCGTGGTGGAGACCCAGTACTTC. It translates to CASSPGPVVETQYF.

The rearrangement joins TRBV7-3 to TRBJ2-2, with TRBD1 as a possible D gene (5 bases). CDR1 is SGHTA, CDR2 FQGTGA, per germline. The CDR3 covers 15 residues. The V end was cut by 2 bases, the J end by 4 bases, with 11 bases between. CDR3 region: CASSLDGRATGELFF. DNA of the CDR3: TGTGCCAGCAGCTTAGATGGCAGGGCCACCGGGGAGCTGTTTTTT.

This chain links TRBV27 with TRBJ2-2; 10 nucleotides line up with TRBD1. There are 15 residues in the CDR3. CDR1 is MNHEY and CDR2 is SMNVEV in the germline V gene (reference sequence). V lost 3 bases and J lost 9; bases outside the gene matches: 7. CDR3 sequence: CASSLGTGVDRELFF. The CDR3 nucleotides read TGTGCCAGCAGTTTGGGGACAGGGGTCGACCGGGAGCTGTTTTTT.

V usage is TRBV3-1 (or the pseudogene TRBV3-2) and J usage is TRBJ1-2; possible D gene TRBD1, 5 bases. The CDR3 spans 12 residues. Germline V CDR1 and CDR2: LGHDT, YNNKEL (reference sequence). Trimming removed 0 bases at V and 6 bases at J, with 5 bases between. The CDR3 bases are TGTGCCAGCAGCCAAGACAGGGATGGCTACACCTTC. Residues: CASSQDRDGYTF.

CDR3 nucleotides: TGTGCCAGCAGCGTAGAGGTTAGCGGGAACACAGATACGCAGTATTTT. Translated: CASSVEVSGNTDTQYF. This sequence joins TRBV9 and TRBJ2-3; 8 positions match TRBD2. The ends lost 0 bases at V and 2 bases at J; junction bases unmatched: 5. CDR3 length: 16 residues. Germline CDR1 and CDR2: SGDLS and YYNGEE.

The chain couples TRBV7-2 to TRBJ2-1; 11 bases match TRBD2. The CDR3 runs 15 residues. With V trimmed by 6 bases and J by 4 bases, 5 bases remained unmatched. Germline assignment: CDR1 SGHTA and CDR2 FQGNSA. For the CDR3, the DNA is TGTGCCAGCAGTCTAGCGGGAGGACTATACAATGAGCAGTTCTTC. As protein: CASSLAGGLYNEQFF.

This CDR3 is CASSLMWGHTDTQYF. The DNA of the CDR3 is TGTGCCAGCAGCTTAATGTGGGGGCACACAGATACGCAGTATTTT. The chain uses TRBV7-3 and TRBJ2-3; D might be TRBD1 (6 bases). Trimming left V 1 base short and J 2 bases short, with 10 bases between. CDR1 and CDR2 from the germline V gene are SGHTA and FQGTGA. This CDR3 has 15 residues.

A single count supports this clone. CDR3 nucleotides: TGTGCCAGCAACCCCGATCCGCGGGGGGTGGGGACCGGGGAGCTGTTTTTT. Protein sequence: CASNPDPRGVGTGELFF. This chain joins TRBV6-2 or TRBV6-3 and TRBJ2-2; 8 nucleotides agree with TRBD2. The CDR3 is 17 residues long. V gave up 7 bases and J gave up 5 bases; unmatched junction bases: 15. Looked up from germline, CDR1 is MNHEY and CDR2 is SVGEGT.

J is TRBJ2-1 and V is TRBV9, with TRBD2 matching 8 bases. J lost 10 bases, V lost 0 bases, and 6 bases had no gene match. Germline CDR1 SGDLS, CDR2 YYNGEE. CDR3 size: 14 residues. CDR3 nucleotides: TGTGCCAGCAGCGTAGAGCGGGAGTGGAAGGAGCAGTTCTTC. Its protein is CASSVEREWKEQFF.

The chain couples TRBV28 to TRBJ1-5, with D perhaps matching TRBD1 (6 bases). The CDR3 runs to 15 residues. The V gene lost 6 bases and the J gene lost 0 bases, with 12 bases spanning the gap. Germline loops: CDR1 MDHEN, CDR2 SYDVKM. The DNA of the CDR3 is TGTGCCAGCAGCAACCAGGGGACTAGCAATCAGCCCCAGCATTTT. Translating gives CASSNQGTSNQPQHF.

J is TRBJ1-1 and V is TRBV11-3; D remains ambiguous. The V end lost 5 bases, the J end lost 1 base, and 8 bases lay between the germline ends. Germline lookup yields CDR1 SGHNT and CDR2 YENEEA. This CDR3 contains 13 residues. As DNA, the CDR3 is TGTGCCAGCAGCCATGAGGGGAACACTGAAGCTTTCTTT. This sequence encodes CASSHEGNTEAFF. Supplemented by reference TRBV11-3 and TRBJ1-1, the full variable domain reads EAGVVQSPRYKIIEKKQPVAFWCNPISGHNTLYWYLQNLGQGPELLIRYENEEAVDDSQLPKDRFSAERLKGVDSTLKIQPAELGDSAVYLCASSHEGNTEAFFGQGTRLTVV.

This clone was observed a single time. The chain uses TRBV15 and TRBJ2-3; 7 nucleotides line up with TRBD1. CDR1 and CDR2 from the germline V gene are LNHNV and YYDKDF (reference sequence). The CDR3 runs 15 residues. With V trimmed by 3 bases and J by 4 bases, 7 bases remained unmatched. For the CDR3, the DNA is TGTGCCACCAGCAGTGGCAGGGGGTGGGCAGATACGCAGTATTTT. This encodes CATSSGRGWADTQYF. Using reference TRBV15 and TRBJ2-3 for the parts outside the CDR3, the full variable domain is DAMVIQNPRYQVTQFGKPVTLSCSQTLNHNVMYWYQQKSSQAPKLLFHYYDKDFNNEADTPDNFQSRRPNTSFCFLDIRSPGLGDTAMYLCATSSGRGWADTQYFGPGTRLTVL.

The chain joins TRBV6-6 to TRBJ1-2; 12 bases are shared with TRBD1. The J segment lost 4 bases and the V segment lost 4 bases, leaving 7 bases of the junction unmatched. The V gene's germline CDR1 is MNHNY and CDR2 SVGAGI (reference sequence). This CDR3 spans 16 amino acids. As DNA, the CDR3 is TGTGCCAGCAGTTCCGGGGGGACAGGGGGCGTCTATGGCTACACCTTC. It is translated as CASSSGGTGGVYGYTF.

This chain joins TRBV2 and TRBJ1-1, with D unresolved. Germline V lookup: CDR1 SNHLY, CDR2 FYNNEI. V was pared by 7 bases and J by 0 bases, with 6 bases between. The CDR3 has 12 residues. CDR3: CASKPMNTEAFF. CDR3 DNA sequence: TGTGCCAGCAAGCCCATGAACACTGAAGCTTTCTTT.

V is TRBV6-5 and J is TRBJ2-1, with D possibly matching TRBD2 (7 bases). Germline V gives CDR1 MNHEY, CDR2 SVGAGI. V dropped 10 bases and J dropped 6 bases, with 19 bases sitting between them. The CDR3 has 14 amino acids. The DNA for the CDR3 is TGTGCCACCAGGACGGGAGGACAGTTCAATGAGCAGTTCTTC. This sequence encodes CATRTGGQFNEQFF.

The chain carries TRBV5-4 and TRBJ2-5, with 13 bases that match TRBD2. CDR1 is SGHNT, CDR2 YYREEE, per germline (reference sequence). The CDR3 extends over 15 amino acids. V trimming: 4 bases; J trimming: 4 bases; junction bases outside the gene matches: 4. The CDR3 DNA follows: TGTGCCAGCAGCCCCGGACTAGCGGGAGCAGAGACCCAGTACTTC. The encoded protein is CASSPGLAGAETQYF.

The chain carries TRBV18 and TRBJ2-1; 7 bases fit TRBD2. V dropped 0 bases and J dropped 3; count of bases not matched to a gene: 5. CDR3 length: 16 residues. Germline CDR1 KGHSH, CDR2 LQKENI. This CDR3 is CASSPPGGGIYNEQFF. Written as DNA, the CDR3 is TGTGCCAGCTCACCACCGGGGGGAGGGATCTACAATGAGCAGTTCTTC. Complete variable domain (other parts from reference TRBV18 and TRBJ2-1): NAGVMQNPRHLVRRRGQEARLRCSPMKGHSHVYWYRQLPEEGLKFMVYLQKENIIDESGMPKERFSAEFPKEGPSILRIQQVVRGDSAAYFCASSPPGGGIYNEQFFGPGTRLTVL.

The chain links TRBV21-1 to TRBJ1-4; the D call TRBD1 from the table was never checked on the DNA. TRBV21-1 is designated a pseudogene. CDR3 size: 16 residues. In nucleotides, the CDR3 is TGTGCCCCTTGGGGGGACAGGGGGCGAGATAATGAAAAACTGTTTTTT. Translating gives CAPWGDRGRDNEKLFF.

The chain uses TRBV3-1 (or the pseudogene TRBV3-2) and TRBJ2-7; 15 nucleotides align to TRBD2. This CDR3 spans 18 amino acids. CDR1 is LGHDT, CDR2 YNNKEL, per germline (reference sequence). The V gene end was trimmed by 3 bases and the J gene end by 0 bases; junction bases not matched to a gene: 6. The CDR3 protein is CASSHRTSGRAPSYEQYF. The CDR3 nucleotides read TGTGCCAGCAGCCATAGGACTAGCGGGAGGGCTCCCTCCTACGAGCAGTACTTC.

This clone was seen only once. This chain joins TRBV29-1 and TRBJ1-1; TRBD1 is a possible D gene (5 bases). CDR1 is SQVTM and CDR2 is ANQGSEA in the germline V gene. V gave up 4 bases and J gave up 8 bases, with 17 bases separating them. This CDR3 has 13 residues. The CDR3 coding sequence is TGCAGCGTTGGGTCTTCGGGGGGACGGGAAGCTTTCTTT. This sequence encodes CSVGSSGGREAFF.

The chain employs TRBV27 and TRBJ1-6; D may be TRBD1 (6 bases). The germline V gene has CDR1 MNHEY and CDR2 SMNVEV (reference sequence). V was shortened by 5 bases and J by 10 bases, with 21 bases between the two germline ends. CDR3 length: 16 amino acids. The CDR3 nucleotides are TGTGCCAGCAGTCCCGACCCACAGGGACGGCGGTCACCCCTCCACTTT. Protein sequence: CASSPDPQGRRSPLHF.

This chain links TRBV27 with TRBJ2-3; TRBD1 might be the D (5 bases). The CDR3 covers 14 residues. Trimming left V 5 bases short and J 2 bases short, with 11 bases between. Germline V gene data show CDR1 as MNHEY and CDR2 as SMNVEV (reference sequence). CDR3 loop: CASSAQGSTDTQYF. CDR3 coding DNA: TGTGCCAGCAGTGCCCAGGGATCCACAGATACGCAGTATTTT.

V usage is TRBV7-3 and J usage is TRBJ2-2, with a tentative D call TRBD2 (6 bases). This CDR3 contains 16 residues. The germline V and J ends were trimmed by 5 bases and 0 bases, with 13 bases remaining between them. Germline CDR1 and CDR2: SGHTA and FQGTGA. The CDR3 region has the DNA TGTGCCAGCAGCCCGAGGACTATAACGAACACCGGGGAGCTGTTTTTT. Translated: CASSPRTITNTGELFF. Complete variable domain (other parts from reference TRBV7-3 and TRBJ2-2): GAGVSQTPSNKVTEKGKYVELRCDPISGHTALYWYRQSLGQGPEFLIYFQGTGAADDSGLPNDRFFAVRPEGSVSTLKIQRTERGDSAVYLCASSPRTITNTGELFFGEGSRLTVL.

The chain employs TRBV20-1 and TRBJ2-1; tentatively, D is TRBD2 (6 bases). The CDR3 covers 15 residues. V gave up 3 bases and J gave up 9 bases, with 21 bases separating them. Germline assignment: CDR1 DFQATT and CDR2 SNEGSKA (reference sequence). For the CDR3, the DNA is TGCAGTGCTAGTTTTCGACTAGTCGAATGGAGTGAGCAGTTCTTC. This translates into CSASFRLVEWSEQFF.